This T cell receptor beta chain was profiled in a study of blood T cell repertoires in COVID-19. Study-level information: Researchers got acute and convalescent COVID-19 samples from the United States, Italy and Spain. In each case, the material was cDNA or gDNA derived from T cells, B-cell-depleted T cells, or PBMCs.

In the source study's methods: The authors estimated nucleated cell counts from reference gene primer amplification. Produced via immunoSEQ multiplex PCR; TCRdb's table is partial and in-frame only. V and J calls and clone size come straight from that table; D and trimming were deduced from the DNA. The table records around 58,000 clones, approximately 82% of them present only once. This TCR was recovered from a human donor in a cohort sampled during active COVID-19. Specimen: peripheral blood.

This CDR3 is CSARQGGYTF. CDR3 DNA sequence: TGCAGTGCTAGACAGGGTGGCTACACCTTC. The V and J genes are TRBV20-1 and TRBJ1-2, with D tentatively TRBD1 (5 bases). This CDR3 is built from 10 residues. In germline, CDR1 is DFQATT, CDR2 SNEGSKA (reference sequence). V was shortened by 2 bases and J by 7 bases, with 5 bases between the two germline ends.